The 7 T cell receptor beta chains reported below all come from one sample, sequenced in a study of CD8+CD57+ T cells in acquired aplastic anemia. The study profiled TCR beta VDJ and CDR3 using genomic DNA as template. TCRdb called the reads again in MiXCR, with one record for every CDR3 protein. The sample includes 80,000 to 100,000 distinct CDR3 sequences, 55% to 70% of them seen just once. Before being chosen for sequencing, patients had shown CD8+CD57+ cell expansion by flow cytometry. The sample comprised sorted CD4+, CD8+, or CD8+CD57+ T cells (not recorded which) from PBMCs. These receptors were taken from a human donor with aplastic anemia.

This chain links TRBV24-1 with TRBJ2-5, with TRBD2 identical over 11 bases. J was trimmed by 5 bases and V by 9 bases; bases with no gene match: 7. Germline-derived CDR1 and CDR2 are KGHDR and SFDVKD. CDR3 length equals 14 residues. The CDR3 DNA reads TGTGCCACCGCACTAGCGGGAGCTGCGGAGACCCAGTACTTC. This codes for CATALAGAAETQYF.

J is TRBJ2-7 and V is TRBV29-1; D is perhaps TRBD2 (5 bases). V lost 4 bases and J 3 bases, leaving 10 bases between the germline ends. CDR1 and CDR2 (germline): SQVTM, ANQGSEA. CDR3 length: 12 residues. CDR3 in amino acids: CSVVDRDYEQYF. CDR3 nucleotides: TGCAGCGTTGTAGACCGGGACTACGAGCAGTACTTC.

This clonotype has a handful of counts. The V call is TRBV20-1, the J call TRBJ2-1; 8 nucleotides line up with TRBD2. CDR3 length: 13 residues. V gave up 1 base and J gave up 6 bases; unmatched junction bases: 2. Germline V gene sequence: CDR1 DFQATT, CDR2 SNEGSKA (reference sequence). CDR3 in amino acids: CSARGLAGNEQFF. CDR3 sequence (DNA): TGCAGTGCTAGAGGCCTAGCGGGCAATGAGCAGTTCTTC.

As DNA, the CDR3 is TGCAGTGCTAGAGATCTAATGGGAGGGGGCTACGAGCAGTACTTC. Residues: CSARDLMGGGYEQYF. The chain is built from TRBV20-1 and TRBJ2-7, with D tentatively TRBD2 (7 bases). This CDR3 contains 15 residues. Trimming stripped 0 bases from V and 3 bases from J, with 15 bases between. Germline-derived CDR1 and CDR2 are DFQATT and SNEGSKA (reference sequence).

This clonotype is categorized as medium-sized (0.01 to 0.1%). This chain connects TRBV10-3 to TRBJ1-2; maybe TRBD1 (5 bases). The germline CDR1 and CDR2 sequences are ENHRY and SYGVKD. This CDR3 spans 12 amino acids. V was trimmed by 6 bases and J by 2 bases, leaving 7 bases between them. As DNA, the CDR3 is TGTGCCATCAGAGGGACCAACTATGGCTACACCTTC. Translating it yields CAIRGTNYGYTF.

In nucleotides, the CDR3 is TGTGCCAGCAGTGTACAGCGGGGGGTTGAGCAGTTCTTC. Its translation: CASSVQRGVEQFF. The chain links TRBV2 to TRBJ2-1; TRBD2 agrees at 9 bases. The CDR3 extends over 13 amino acids. V dropped 4 bases and J dropped 9; count of bases not matched to a gene: 4. Germline V lookup: CDR1 SNHLY, CDR2 FYNNEI.

Remarks on this clonotype: The junction departs from germline at one end; a sequencing error may be responsible. The rearrangement uses TRBV10-3 and TRBJ2-5, with 7 bases that match TRBD2. Germline values: CDR1 ENHRY, CDR2 SYGVKD. The CDR3 sequence is 13 residues long. The CDR3 coding sequence is TGCGCCATCAGGGAGGGAACCCAAGAGACCCAGTACTTC. Protein sequence: CAIREGTQETQYF.